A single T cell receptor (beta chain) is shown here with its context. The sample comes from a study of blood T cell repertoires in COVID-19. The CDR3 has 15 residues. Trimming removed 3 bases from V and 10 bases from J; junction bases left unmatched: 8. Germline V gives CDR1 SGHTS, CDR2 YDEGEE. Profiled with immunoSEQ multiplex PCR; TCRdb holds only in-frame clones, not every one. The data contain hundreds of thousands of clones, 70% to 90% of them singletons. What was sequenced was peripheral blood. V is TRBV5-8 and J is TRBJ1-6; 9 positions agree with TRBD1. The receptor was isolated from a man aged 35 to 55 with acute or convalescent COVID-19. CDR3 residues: CASSSHRGQGSPLHF. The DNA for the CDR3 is TGTGCCAGCAGCTCCCACAGGGGGCAGGGATCACCCCTCCACTTT.